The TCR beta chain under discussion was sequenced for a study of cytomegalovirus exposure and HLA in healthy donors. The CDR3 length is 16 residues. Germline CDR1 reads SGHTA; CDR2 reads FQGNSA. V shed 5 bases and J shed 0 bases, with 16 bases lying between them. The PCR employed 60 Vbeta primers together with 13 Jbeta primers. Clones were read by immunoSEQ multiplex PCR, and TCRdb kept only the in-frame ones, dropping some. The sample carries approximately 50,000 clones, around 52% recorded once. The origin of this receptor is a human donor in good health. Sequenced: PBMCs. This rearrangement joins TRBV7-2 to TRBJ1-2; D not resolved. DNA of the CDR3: TGTGCCAGCAGCCGGGAAGGACCGAGCACTAACTATGGCTACACCTTC. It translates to CASSREGPSTNYGYTF.